Sequencing of this T cell receptor beta chain was carried out in a study of T cells in Graves' hyperthyroidism and ophthalmopathy (dated by TCRdb to about 2019). Study-level background: Peripheral blood samples were taken at initial diagnosis, before any treatment was given. Following sampling, methimazole starting at 30 mg daily was given to hyperthyroidism patients, and high-dose intravenous methylprednisolone was given to ophthalmopathy patients. In six Graves' hyperthyroidism patients, the study also compared T-cell repertoires from thyroid tissue with T-cell repertoires from blood. Prospective prediction of ophthalmopathy was tested in an independent validation cohort of 18 to 20 hyperthyroidism patients and 15 to 17 patients who later progressed to ophthalmopathy. A discovery cohort of 95 to 100 patients, about 40 with Graves' ophthalmopathy and about 58 with stable Graves' hyperthyroidism, was used to find distinguishing TCR V-J signatures. The 100 discovery patients were randomly divided into training and test sets at a 7:3 ratio. According to the paper, TCR Vbeta CDR3 sequencing was carried out on about 140 peripheral blood samples, which came from 40 to 45 ophthalmopathy, approximately 72 hyperthyroidism and around 17 progressor patients.

Regarding this clonotype: It lacks a known antigen. Per-nucleotide qualities are absent, and no much larger clonotype sits a single base away.

Amplification of TCR beta CDR3 regions was carried out from RNA transcripts. The first round of RT-PCR for the TCR CDR3 was performed with the HTBI primer set and the Qiagen OneStep RT-PCR kit. Libraries were constructed in a second round of multiplex PCR, after which size selection and purification were performed. The libraries were sequenced on an Illumina HiSeq2000 using paired-end 100 bp reads. As for how the authors treated the data: SOAPnuke was used to process the raw data, removing reads that contained adapters or uncalled bases, had a mean Phred below 15, or lacked an exact match to the constant primer or identifier. COPE v1.2.5 was used to merge high-quality paired reads, and clonotypes were defined as unique nucleotide sequences. MiTCR v1.1 was used to align clonotypes to the IMGT TRBV, TRBD and TRBJ reference segments. Only V-J combinations with frequency above 0.0001, covering about 99% of repertoires, were analysed. A TCS score was defined as the ratio between F50 (clonal expansion) and ExV (chaos), using BLOSUM62-based TCRdist between CDR3 peptides within each V-J. Welch's t-statistics and random forest reduced 450 to 600 V-J features to around 14, which were used in a naive Bayes classifier (R e1071). TCRdb took the public reads, trimmed them with fastp at Q25, ran MiXCR for clone calling and kept in-frame beta chains. CDR3 protein sequences are deduplicated, and each keeps its most common genes and DNA. These V and J calls originate from TCRdb's pipeline instead of the authors' own analysis. This sample has about 210,000 distinct CDR3 sequences in its table, and under 20% of those were observed once. The ten largest clones add up to approximately 50% of the sample.

Graves' hyperthyroidism was defined as stable when no progression to ophthalmopathy occurred over 18 months of follow-up. Hyperthyroidism patients were newly diagnosed, had a disease duration of under 2 months, and were aged 18 to 65 years. Exclusion was applied to patients with uncontrolled infections, other autoimmune diseases, pregnancy or lactation. Clinical symptoms, serum thyroxine and TRAb, thyroid ultrasound, and orbital computed tomography formed the basis for the diagnoses. Ficoll-Paque density gradient centrifugation was used to isolate PBMCs from around 10 ml of fresh peripheral blood. Total RNA was extracted using Trizol reagent, and RNA quality was assessed on an Agilent 2100 Bioanalyzer. What the work shows at the level of the full study, not this receptor alone: In validation, progression to ophthalmopathy was predicted by the model with nearly 71% sensitivity and around 75% specificity, a median of approximately 6.5 months before onset. Sample size was not statistically predetermined, and blinding of investigators to group allocation was not performed. Most expanded thyroid clonotypes (frequency above 0.001) were also detected in blood, a finding suggesting that blood repertoires may reflect thyroid immune responses. A model built on a 13 V-J signature distinguished ophthalmopathy from stable hyperthyroidism, reaching around 90% sensitivity and around 81% specificity in cross-validation and 80%/75% in testing.

The specimen was blood. This sequence was found in a man over 45 with Graves' hyperthyroidism.

CDR3 protein: CASSEKWDFTDTQYF. The sequenced DNA is TGTGCCAGTAGCGAAAAATGGGACTTCACAGATACGCAGTATTTT. In this chain, TRBV19 is recombined with TRBJ2-3; possibly the D gene is TRBD2, per 6 matching bases. The germline ends are 15 bases apart after V is trimmed by 6 bases and J by 2 bases. The CDR3 numbers 15 residues from cysteine through phenylalanine. The DNA shown is the 45-base CDR3, in frame from base 1. CDR1 LNHDA and CDR2 SQIVND are derived from the germline V gene (reference sequence).